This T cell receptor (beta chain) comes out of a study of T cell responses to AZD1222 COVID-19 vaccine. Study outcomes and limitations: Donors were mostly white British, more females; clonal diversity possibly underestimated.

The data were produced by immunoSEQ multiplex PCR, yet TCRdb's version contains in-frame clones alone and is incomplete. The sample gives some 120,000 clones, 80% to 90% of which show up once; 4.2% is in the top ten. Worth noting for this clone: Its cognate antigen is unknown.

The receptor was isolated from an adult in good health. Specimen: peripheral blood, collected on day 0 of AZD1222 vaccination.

CDR3 nucleotides: TGTGCCAGCTCCCTCAGTGGTTCGGATCAGCCCCAGCATTTT. It yields the protein CASSLSGSDQPQHF. The V and J genes are TRBV18 and TRBJ1-5; D unresolved. CDR1 is KGHSH, CDR2 LQKENI, per germline. With 6 bases removed from V and 5 bases from J, the gap between germline ends came to 14 bases. The CDR3 is made up of 14 amino acids.